These 15 T cell receptor beta chains were all obtained from the same sample, sequenced in a study of a mutant IDH1 vaccine in newly diagnosed glioma. Their recognized antigens are unknown. The time point: week 5, during vaccination. Every single dose of the vaccine, 300 ug of mutant IDH1 20-mer peptide, came with topical imiquimod. Generated by immunoSEQ multiplex PCR, the TCRdb table keeps only in-frame clones and is missing some. The sample has 37,000 or so clones, about four fifths seen once. The sample here was PBMCs, taken from a glioma patient whose treatment included an IDH1 peptide vaccine. The receptors stem from a man aged 30 to 45 with glioma.

The rearrangement uses TRBV7-2 and TRBJ2-7, with TRBD1 matching over 8 bases. After removal of 5 bases from V and 3 bases from J, the junction contained 9 bases not matched to a gene. The V gene's germline CDR1 is SGHTA and CDR2 FQGNSA. This CDR3 has 15 amino acids. Written as DNA, the CDR3 is TGTGCCAGCAGCCAAGTCTACAGGGGGGACTACGAGCAGTACTTC. This sequence encodes CASSQVYRGDYEQYF.

This clone has more than one count but fewer than ten. As DNA, the CDR3 is TGTGCCAGCAGTTACGCCCCGGGACAGGGGGCCACTGAAGCTTTCTTT. As protein: CASSYAPGQGATEAFF. The chain combines TRBV6-5 with TRBJ1-1; TRBD1 agrees at 12 bases. Germline loops: CDR1 MNHEY, CDR2 SVGAGI. This CDR3 has 16 residues. V gave up 2 bases and J gave up 4 bases; unmatched junction bases: 5.

This sequence joins TRBV28 and TRBJ2-7, with TRBD1 identical over 8 bases. Germline V gene data show CDR1 as MDHEN and CDR2 as SYDVKM. This CDR3 contains 14 residues. V was clipped by 3 bases and J by 3 bases; unmatched bases: 4. This chain's CDR3 is CASSLAGGNYEQYF. Here the CDR3 DNA reads TGTGCCAGCAGTTTGGCAGGGGGCAACTACGAGCAGTACTTC.

The sample holds one count of this clone. The genes are TRBV5-4 and TRBJ2-5; TRBD2 is a possible D gene (6 bases). CDR3 length equals 15 residues. The germline V and J ends were trimmed by 4 bases and 4 bases, with 17 bases remaining between them. CDR1 and CDR2 from the germline V gene are SGHNT and YYREEE (reference sequence). The CDR3 region is CASSPTGRTVETQYF. The CDR3 DNA follows: TGTGCCAGCAGCCCGACGGGGAGGACGGTAGAGACCCAGTACTTC.

The rearrangement joins TRBV4-1 to TRBJ2-7; possibly TRBD1 for D (7 bases). The germline gives CDR1 MGHRA, CDR2 YSYEKL. Trimming took off 4 bases at V and 2 bases at J, with 24 bases between the two ends. This CDR3 comprises 18 residues. CDR3 nucleotide sequence: TGCGCCAGCAGCCTACGACAGGGTGAGGAGAAGCGGGCCTACGAGCAGTACTTC. This gives the protein CASSLRQGEEKRAYEQYF.

Concerning this clone: Different DNA sequences within this sample yield the same CDR3. This chain's CDR3 is CARPDGTGQETQYF. CDR3 DNA: TGTGCCCGTCCGGATGGGACAGGCCAAGAGACCCAGTACTTC. The V gene is TRBV9, the J gene TRBJ2-5; the match to TRBD1 covers 8 bases. The CDR3 contains 14 residues. J was trimmed by 1 base and V by 10 bases; bases with no gene match: 9. In germline, CDR1 is SGDLS, CDR2 YYNGEE.

This clone was found a few times. CDR3 bases: TGCGCCAGCAGCTACGGGACAGGGGGCAATGGCTACACCTTC. This translates into CASSYGTGGNGYTF. The chain carries TRBV5-1 and TRBJ1-2; 12 nucleotides align to TRBD1. The CDR3 covers 14 residues. Germline assignment: CDR1 SGHRS and CDR2 YFSETQ. J was trimmed by 6 bases and V by 3 bases; bases with no gene match: 3.

V is TRBV6-1 and J is TRBJ2-3; the D gene is possibly TRBD1 (6 bases). V lost 5 bases and J 0 bases, leaving 9 bases between the germline ends. In germline, CDR1 is MNHNS, CDR2 SASEGT. The length of the CDR3 is 14 residues. DNA for the CDR3: TGTGCCAGCAGTTTAGACAGGAGCACAGATACGCAGTATTTT. Its protein product is CASSLDRSTDTQYF.

The CDR3 bases are TGTGCCAGTAAGACTAGCGGGGGAAGCTACAATGAGCAGTTCTTC. Amino acids: CASKTSGGSYNEQFF. V is TRBV19 and J is TRBJ2-1; TRBD2 matches at 12 bases. CDR3 length equals 15 residues. Germline assignment: CDR1 LNHDA and CDR2 SQIVND (reference sequence). V lost 7 bases to trimming and J lost 3 bases; unmatched junction nucleotides: 4. Complete variable domain (other parts from reference TRBV19 and TRBJ2-1): DGGITQSPKYLFRKEGQNVTLSCEQNLNHDAMYWYRQDPGQGLRLIYYSQIVNDFQKGDIAEGYSVSREKKESFPLTVTSAQKNPTAFYLCASKTSGGSYNEQFFGPGTRLTVL.

The chain employs TRBV6-1 and TRBJ2-6; D not resolved. CDR3 size: 15 residues. From germline, CDR1 is MNHNS and CDR2 SASEGT. V was clipped by 2 bases and J by 1 base, with 6 bases between them. CDR3 protein: CASSEITSGANVLTF. In nucleotides, the CDR3 is TGTGCCAGCAGTGAAATAACTTCTGGGGCCAACGTCCTGACTTTC.

The chain joins TRBV5-5 to TRBJ1-1; D is perhaps TRBD1 (5 bases). The germline CDR1 and CDR2 sequences are SGHKS and YYEKEE (reference sequence). Trimming stripped 6 bases from V and 1 base from J, with 13 bases between. The CDR3 sequence is 14 residues long. DNA for the CDR3: TGTGCCAGCACCCAGGAAAGGGGGAACACTGAAGCTTTCTTT. Its translation is CASTQERGNTEAFF.

The rearrangement joins TRBV29-1 to TRBJ1-2; D remains unclear. The ends were cut back, 8 bases at V and 8 bases at J, with 15 bases in the middle. Germline CDR1 SQVTM, CDR2 ANQGSEA. CDR3 length equals 11 residues. The DNA of the CDR3 is TGCAGCCTAAGGGAGGAGGCGGGCTACACCTTC. Translation gives CSLREEAGYTF. Filled out from reference TRBV29-1 and TRBJ1-2, the complete variable domain reads SAVISQKPSRDICQRGTSLTIQCQVDSQVTMMFWYRQQPGQSLTLIATANQGSEATYESGFVIDKFPISRPNLTFSTLTVSNMSPEDSSIYLCSLREEAGYTFGSGTRLTVV.

There are a few counts of this clone. The chain employs TRBV30 and TRBJ1-5; possible D gene TRBD1, 6 bases. Per germline, CDR1 GTSNPN and CDR2 SVGIG (reference sequence). This CDR3 region has 14 residues. V was clipped by 3 bases and J by 5 bases, with 14 bases between them. CDR3: CAWSTQGSDQPQHF. CDR3 in DNA: TGTGCCTGGAGCACACAGGGTTCGGATCAGCCCCAGCATTTT.

This sequence joins TRBV30 and TRBJ2-3; D is uncertain. Trimming left V 7 bases short and J 2 bases short, with 16 bases between. Germline assignment: CDR1 GTSNPN and CDR2 SVGIG (reference sequence). The CDR3 loop spans 14 amino acids. CDR3 region: CASDAGFSTDTQYF. CDR3 in DNA: TGTGCCTCCGATGCCGGGTTCTCCACAGATACGCAGTATTTT. The entire variable domain, with the rest obtained from reference TRBV30 and TRBJ2-3, is as follows: SQTIHQWPATLVQPVGSPLSLECTVEGTSNPNLYWYRQAAGRGLQLLFYSVGIGQISSEVPQNLSASRPQDRQFILSSKKLLLSDSGFYLCASDAGFSTDTQYFGPGTRLTVL.

The chain carries TRBV4-1 and TRBJ2-1; 8 nucleotides match TRBD1. The germline CDR1 and CDR2 sequences are MGHRA and YSYEKL. Trimming took 7 bases from V and 2 from J; bases not matched to a gene: 7. The CDR3 loop spans 15 amino acids. The DNA for the CDR3 is TGCGCCAGCAACACAGGGGGGATCCCCTACAATGAGCAGTTCTTC. Translating gives CASNTGGIPYNEQFF.